This note documents a single TCR beta chain sequence. The sample originates from a study of shared clonotypes between healthy human individuals. Study details: The composition of the donors was two women and a few men aged 18 to 49.

It was across several immunoSEQ plates that each subset's genomic DNA was evenly split. Sequencing was performed with immunoSEQ multiplex PCR; in TCRdb, only in-frame clones are kept and a portion is missing. The sample lists hundreds of thousands of clones, roughly 83% occurring once. The V end lost 2 bases, the J end lost 3 bases, and 14 bases lay between the germline ends. Germline loops: CDR1 SGHVS, CDR2 FQNEAQ. The CDR3 covers 16 residues. The V gene is TRBV7-8, the J gene TRBJ2-1; no firm D call. Sequencing was carried out using PBMCs. The sequence was collected from a woman aged 35 to 49 in good health. Some clones in this sample may be carry-over from other donors' samples. The chain's CDR3 is CASSLSLGSNYNEQFF. The CDR3, as DNA: TGTGCCAGCAGCTTAAGTCTGGGATCAAACTACAATGAGCAGTTCTTC.